The following is a T cell receptor (beta chain) sequence with its context. As yet, its antigen is unknown. For each CDR3 protein, TCRdb gives one entry from its re-call of the 5' RACE reads, without DNA. This table lists about 460,000 distinct CDR3 sequences. These data come from a study of T cells expressing NK-cell markers. Study in general: Sorted CD3+CD56+NKG2C+, CD3+CD56+NKG2C- and CD3+CD56-NKG2C+ T-cell subsets were beta-chain profiled. Out of eight donors sequenced, seven tested HCMV-seropositive and the remaining one seronegative. Points from the study as a whole: Where a handful of donors were concerned, these clonotypes also led the CD3+CD56-NKG2C+ fraction.

The CDR3 runs 17 residues. Specimen: blood T cells: a sorted CD56 or NKG2C T cell subset, CD4+ or CD8+ T cells, or bulk PBMC T cells (not recorded which). The chain recombines TRBV12-3 or TRBV12-4 with TRBJ2-3; TCRdb calls TRBD2, which cannot be checked without DNA. The TCR comes from a woman between 45 and 60 years old in good health. The chain's CDR3 is CASSLALIGSWSDTQYF.